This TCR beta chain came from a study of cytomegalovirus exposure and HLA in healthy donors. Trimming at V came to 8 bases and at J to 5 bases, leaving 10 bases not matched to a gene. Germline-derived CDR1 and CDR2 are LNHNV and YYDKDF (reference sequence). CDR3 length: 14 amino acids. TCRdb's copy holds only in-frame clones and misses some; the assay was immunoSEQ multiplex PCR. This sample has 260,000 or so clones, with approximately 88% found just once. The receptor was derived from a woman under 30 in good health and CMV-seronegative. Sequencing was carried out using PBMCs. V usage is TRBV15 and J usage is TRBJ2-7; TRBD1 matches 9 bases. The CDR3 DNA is TGTGCCACCGGCACCGGGACAGGGATCCACGAGCAGTACTTC. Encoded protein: CATGTGTGIHEQYF.